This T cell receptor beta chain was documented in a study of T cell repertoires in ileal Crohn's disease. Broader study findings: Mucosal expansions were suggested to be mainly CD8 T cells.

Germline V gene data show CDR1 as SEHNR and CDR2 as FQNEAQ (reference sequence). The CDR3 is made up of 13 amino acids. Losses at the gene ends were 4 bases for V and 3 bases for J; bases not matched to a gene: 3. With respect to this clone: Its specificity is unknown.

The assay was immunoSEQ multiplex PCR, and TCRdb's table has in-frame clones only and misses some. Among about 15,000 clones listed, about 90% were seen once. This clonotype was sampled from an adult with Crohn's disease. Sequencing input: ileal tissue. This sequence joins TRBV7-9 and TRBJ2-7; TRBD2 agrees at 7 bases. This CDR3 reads CASSWREGYEQYF. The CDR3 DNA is TGTGCCAGCAGCTGGAGGGAGGGCTACGAGCAGTACTTC.